This T cell receptor beta chain was retrieved from a study of blood T cell repertoires in COVID-19. On the study more broadly: T cells, B-cell-depleted T cells, or PBMCs supplied cDNA or gDNA.

CDR3 length equals 15 residues. Germline values: CDR1 SGDLS, CDR2 YYNGEE. J lost 4 bases, V lost 3 bases, and 7 bases had no gene match. Study members were between roughly 18 and 100 years old and lived in about two dozen US regions. Per the original data handling: Reference gene primer amplification yielded estimated nucleated cell counts. Assay: immunoSEQ multiplex PCR; the TCRdb copy retains only in-frame clones and omits some. The DNA gave D and trimming, while V, J and clone size come from that table. The sample lists nearly 250,000 clones, roughly 85% occurring once. This TCR was recovered from a woman between 45 and 60 years old with acute COVID-19. The source material was PBMCs or T cells enriched from blood (not recorded which). The rearrangement links TRBV9 to TRBJ2-1, with 7 bases aligning to TRBD1. This chain's CDR3 is CASSGTGQNYNEQFF. In DNA, the CDR3 is TGTGCCAGCAGCGGTACGGGACAGAATTACAATGAGCAGTTCTTC.